This paragraph reports one TCR beta chain. The sample is drawn from a study of T cells in tumors and immune-related adverse events. Trimming left V 0 bases short and J 2 bases short, with 17 bases between. Germline V CDR1 and CDR2: GTSNPN, SVGIG (reference sequence). The CDR3 contains 18 residues. The method was immunoSEQ multiplex PCR; TCRdb's version includes in-frame clones alone and lacks a portion of them. The sample contains about 11,000 clones, approximately 90% of which appear only once. The gene calls are TRBV30 and TRBJ2-6; D is perhaps TRBD1 (5 bases). The clonotype originates from a female donor with metastatic renal cell carcinoma. The sample in question was lymph node tissue, obtained from a patient treated with anti-PD-1 therapy. The CDR3 nucleotides read TGTGCCTGGAGTGTATGGTGGGGCGTTCTGGCTGGGGCCAACGTCCTGACTTTC. Protein product: CAWSVWWGVLAGANVLTF.